This T cell receptor beta chain was found in a study of blood T cells in healthy people across ages. This clonotype has only a few counts. The use of a sample-barcoded 5' primer and a J-beta primer mix characterized a second PCR of roughly 7 to 12 cycles. Each cDNA molecule received a tag from a template-switch adaptor that had 12 random nucleotides. TCRdb analysed the 5' RACE reads with MiXCR anew, one entry per CDR3 protein. The table lists about a million distinct CDR3 sequences, more than 30% of them singletons. The CDR3 is made up of 15 amino acids. Germline-derived CDR1 and CDR2 are LGHNA and YSLEER. V shed 1 base and J shed 8 bases, with 14 bases lying between them.

The receptor's source is a man between 18 and 35 years old in good health. This chain links TRBV4-3 with TRBJ2-2; D remains unclear. Sequencing used blood. The CDR3 spells CASSQGRRRTGELFF. CDR3 nucleotide sequence: TGCGCCAGCAGCCAAGGGCGTCGGCGTACGGGGGAGCTGTTTTTT.